This T cell receptor beta chain was captured in a study of shared clonotypes between healthy human individuals. The CDR3 totals 15 residues. Germline-derived CDR1 and CDR2 are SGHVS and FNYEAQ. V was clipped by 4 bases and J by 3 bases; unmatched bases: 7. The material for each subset, its genomic DNA, was split evenly across several immunoSEQ plates. Assay used: immunoSEQ multiplex PCR; TCRdb lists only in-frame clones, some missing. The sample includes some 2.3 million clones, approximately 93% seen only once; the top ten take roughly 0.36%. The sequenced material came from naive CD4+ T cells from PBMCs. Documented subset: CD45RA+ positively selected. The rearrangement links TRBV7-6 to TRBJ2-3, with TRBD2 identical over 7 bases. The sequence was collected from a man between 18 and 35 years old in good health. Some clones in this sample may be carry-over from other donors' samples. As DNA, the CDR3 is TGTGCCAGCAGCTCCCGGACTAGTACGACAGATACGCAGTATTTT. It yields the protein CASSSRTSTTDTQYF. Based on the CDR3 plus reference TRBV7-6 and TRBJ2-3, the full variable domain is GAGVSQSPRYKVTKRGQDVALRCDPISGHVSLYWYRQALGQGPEFLTYFNYEAQQDKSGLPNDRFSAERPEGSISTLTIQRTEQRDSAMYRCASSSRTSTTDTQYFGPGTRLTVL.